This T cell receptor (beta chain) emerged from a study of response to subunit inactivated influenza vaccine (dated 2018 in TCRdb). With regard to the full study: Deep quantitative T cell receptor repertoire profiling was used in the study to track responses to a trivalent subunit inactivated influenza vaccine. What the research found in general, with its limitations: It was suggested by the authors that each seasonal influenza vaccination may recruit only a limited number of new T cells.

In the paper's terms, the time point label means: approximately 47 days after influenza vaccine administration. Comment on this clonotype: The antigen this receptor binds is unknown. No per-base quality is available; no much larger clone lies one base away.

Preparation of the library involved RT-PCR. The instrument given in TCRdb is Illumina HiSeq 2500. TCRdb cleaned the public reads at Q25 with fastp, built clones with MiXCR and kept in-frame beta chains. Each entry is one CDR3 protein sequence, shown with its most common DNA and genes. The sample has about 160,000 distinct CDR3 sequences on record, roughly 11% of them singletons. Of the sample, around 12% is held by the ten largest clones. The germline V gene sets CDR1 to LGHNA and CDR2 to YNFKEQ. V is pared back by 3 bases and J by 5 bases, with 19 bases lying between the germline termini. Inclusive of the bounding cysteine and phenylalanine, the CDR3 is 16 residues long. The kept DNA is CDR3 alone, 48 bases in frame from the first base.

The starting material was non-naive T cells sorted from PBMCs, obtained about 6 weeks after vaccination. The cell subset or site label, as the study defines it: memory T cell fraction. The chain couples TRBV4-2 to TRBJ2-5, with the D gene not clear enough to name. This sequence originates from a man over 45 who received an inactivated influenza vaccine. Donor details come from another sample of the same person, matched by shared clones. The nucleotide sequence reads TGTGCCAGCAGCCAGCAGCCCACTGGCGTCATGGAGACCCAGTACTTC. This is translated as CASSQQPTGVMETQYF.